These T cell receptor beta chains were read from a single sample in a study of T cells in Graves' hyperthyroidism and ophthalmopathy. TCRdb ran MiXCR on the multiplex PCR reads and lists one entry per CDR3 protein. The sample includes more than 500,000 distinct CDR3 sequences, about 45% of them seen just once. Sequencing was performed on peripheral blood or thyroid tissue (not recorded which). All receptors come from an adult woman with Graves' disease, either hyperthyroidism or ophthalmopathy (not recorded which). Both conserved end residues are part of each CDR3. A D gene is named only where the DNA matches it firmly. Expanded clones get a size class; other rows say once, few or many, or leave the size out.

j_gene	v_gene	abundance	d_gene	len	CDR3nt	CDR3aa
TRBJ2-7	TRBV19	few	TRBD1	14	TGTGCCAGTAGTGCCTCCGGACAGGGCGGCGAGCAGTACTTC	CASSASGQGGEQYF
TRBJ1-6	TRBV25-1	once	TRBD1	16	TGTGCCAGCAGCAAATTAGATGGGACAGATAATTCACCCCTCCACTTT	CASSKLDGTDNSPLHF
TRBJ2-7	TRBV10-3	NA	NA	12	TGTGCCACAGCGGAAGGAGGGGTCGAGCAGTACTTC	CATAEGGVEQYF
TRBJ2-2	TRBV14	many	NA	15	TGTGCCAGCAGCCAAGGGGCTAGCCAGACCGGGGAGCTGTTTTTT	CASSQGASQTGELFF
TRBJ2-1	TRBV6-5	few	NA	11	TGTGCCACTGTATACACGAATGAGCAGTTCTTC	CATVYTNEQFF
TRBJ1-2	TRBV2	NA	NA	12	TGTGCCAGCAGTGGGGCGAGGGGTACGGACACCTTC	CASSGARGTDTF
TRBJ1-2	TRBV7-9	NA	NA	15	TGTGCCAGCTGCCACTCGGCAGGCGCAGACTATGGCTACACCTTC	CASCHSAGADYGYTF
TRBJ2-7	TRBV6-6	NA	NA	12	TGTGCCAACAGTCCCGAGACCTACGAGCAGTACTTC	CANSPETYEQYF
TRBJ2-5	TRBV10-3	NA	TRBD2	16	TGTGCCATCAGGATCCCTACCAGCGGGAGACCAGAGACCCAGTACTTC	CAIRIPTSGRPETQYF
TRBJ2-2	TRBV10-3	NA	NA	14	TGTGCCATCAGTGACGAGGGAGGAACCGGGGAGCTGTTTTTT	CAISDEGGTGELFF
TRBJ2-7	TRBV6-2/TRBV6-3	many	NA	12	TGTGCCAGCAGTCGGGATGGCTACGAGCAGTACTTC	CASSRDGYEQYF
TRBJ1-6	TRBV20-1	NA	TRBD1	15	TGCAGTGCTGGGGGGGCGGACAGGCAGAATTCACCCCTCCACTTT	CSAGGADRQNSPLHF
TRBJ2-5	TRBV5-1	many	NA	12	TGCGCCAGCAGCCAGATTCAAGAGACCCAGTACTTC	CASSQIQETQYF
TRBJ2-5	TRBV10-3	NA	NA	12	TGTGCCATCAGTGAAACAGAAGAGACCCAGTACTTC	CAISETEETQYF
TRBJ2-5	TRBV11-2	NA	NA	15	TGTGCCAGCAGCTCGGGACCCACAGGGAGGGAGACCCAGTACTTC	CASSSGPTGRETQYF
TRBJ2-2	TRBV4-3	few	NA	9	TGCGCCAGCAGCGGGGGGCTGTTTTTT	CASSGGLFF
TRBJ1-2	TRBV10-3	few	TRBD1	18	TGTGCCACCAGTGACCGCCGACAGGGTAGAAGGTTTGACTATGGCTACACCTTC	CATSDRRQGRRFDYGYTF
TRBJ1-5	TRBV5-1	many	NA	15	TGCGCCAGCAGCTTGGCCGGGGGTAGCGGGCAGCCCCAGCATTTT	CASSLAGGSGQPQHF
TRBJ2-2	TRBV12-3/TRBV12-4	few	TRBD2	16	TGTGCCAGCAGGTCGGGACTAGCGGGAAACACCGGGGAGCTGTTTTTT	CASRSGLAGNTGELFF
TRBJ1-2	TRBV20-1	few	NA	14	TGCAGTGCTAGAGCCCGGACGACGAACTATGGCTACACCTTC	CSARARTTNYGYTF
TRBJ2-7	TRBV29-1	NA	NA	12	TGCAGCGCCCAACGAGGGAGCTACGAGCAGTACTTC	CSAQRGSYEQYF
TRBJ2-2	TRBV7-6	NA	NA	14	TGTGCCAGCAGCTCCAGAGGTGGCACCGGGGAGCTGTTTTTT	CASSSRGGTGELFF
TRBJ2-6	TRBV2	NA	TRBD2	18	TGTGCCAGCTGCCCCGGACTAGCGGGAAGCTCTGGGGCCAACGTCCTGACTTTC	CASCPGLAGSSGANVLTF
TRBJ1-6	TRBV7-3	NA	TRBD1	15	TGTGCCAGCAGCTTAGGAGGGACAGCCAATTCACCCCTCCACTTT	CASSLGGTANSPLHF
TRBJ1-3	TRBV20-1	few	NA	16	TGCAGTGCTAGAGCCATGACCACCCTCTCTGGAAACACCATATATTTT	CSARAMTTLSGNTIYF
TRBJ1-3	TRBV25-1	NA	NA	15	TGTGCCAGCAGTGAGTGGGGGCATGTTGGAAACACCATATATTTT	CASSEWGHVGNTIYF
TRBJ1-1	TRBV29-1	few	NA	13	TGCAGCGTTGAAAGGGGCGTGAACACTGAAGCTTTCTTT	CSVERGVNTEAFF
TRBJ2-5	TRBV29-1	NA	NA	16	TGCAGCGTGGCCGGGTCAAGCGACACCGCCCAAGAGACCCAGTACTTC	CSVAGSSDTAQETQYF
TRBJ2-7	TRBV9	NA	TRBD2	14	TGTGCCAGCAGTTCGGGACTAGCACGTTACGAGCAGTACTTC	CASSSGLARYEQYF
TRBJ1-2	TRBV6-6	NA	NA	13	TGTGCCAGCAGTTACTCGACCGGCTCTGGAAACACCTTC	CASSYSTGSGNTF
TRBJ1-2	TRBV20-1	NA	NA	15	TGCAGTGCTAGACCTCGCGGGGGGCTGGGCTATGGCTACACCTTC	CSARPRGGLGYGYTF
TRBJ2-6	TRBV9	NA	NA	18	TGTGCCAGCAGCGTATCTACACCGACGCGCTCTGGGGCCAACGTCCTGACTTTC	CASSVSTPTRSGANVLTF
TRBJ1-2	TRBV2	many	NA	12	TGTGCCAGCAGTGAAGCGTCTTATGGCTACACCTTC	CASSEASYGYTF
TRBJ1-1	TRBV13	few	NA	12	TGTGCCAGCAGCTTAGGGGAGGGTGAAGCTTTCTTT	CASSLGEGEAFF
TRBJ1-1	TRBV2	NA	NA	14	TGTGCCAGCAACGTGGGTGCAGGGATACCTGAAGCTTTCTTT	CASNVGAGIPEAFF
TRBJ1-6	TRBV14	NA	NA	13	TGTGCCAGCAGCCAGTCGCTCGGTTCACCCCTCCACTTT	CASSQSLGSPLHF
TRBJ2-5	TRBV5-5	NA	NA	15	TGTGCCAGCAGCTTGTTGAACGGGAGACAAGAGACCCAGTACTTC	CASSLLNGRQETQYF
TRBJ2-7	TRBV10-3	few	TRBD1	13	TGTGCCATCAGGACCGTGGACAGGGCCGAGCAGTACTTC	CAIRTVDRAEQYF
TRBJ1-1	TRBV20-1	NA	NA	15	TGCAGTGCTAGAGTTAGGCAGGGAGGGAGCACTGAAGCTTTCTTT	CSARVRQGGSTEAFF
TRBJ2-7	TRBV20-1	few	NA	15	TGCAGTGCTAGAGATCCCGGGCGACAGGCCTACGAGCAGTACTTC	CSARDPGRQAYEQYF
TRBJ2-5	TRBV9	many	TRBD1	14	TGTGCCAGCAGCGCCGGGACAGCCCAAGAGACCCAGTACTTC	CASSAGTAQETQYF
TRBJ1-1	TRBV7-9	NA	NA	21	NA	CASSFYICSASVAQGYTEAFF
TRBJ1-1	TRBV28	few	TRBD1	15	TGTGCCAGCAGTCCGACAGGGGGGAGGAGGGCTGAAGCTTTCTTT	CASSPTGGRRAEAFF
TRBJ2-7	TRBV20-1	NA	NA	14	TGCAGTGCTAGTCGGCTAGCTAGCTCCTACGAGCAGTACTTC	CSASRLASSYEQYF
TRBJ2-7	TRBV20-1	NA	TRBD2	17	TGCAGTGCTCCCAATCGGAAAGCGGGAGGAGGGTCCTACGAGCAGTACTTC	CSAPNRKAGGGSYEQYF
TRBJ2-7	TRBV7-2	NA	NA	13	TGTGCCAGCAGCTTAGACAGGGTGGAGGAGCAGTACTTC	CASSLDRVEEQYF
TRBJ1-3	TRBV7-9	once	NA	17	TGTGCCAGCAGCTTACTGTTCGGGGCTACCTCTGGAAACACCATATATTTT	CASSLLFGATSGNTIYF
TRBJ1-1	TRBV2	NA	NA	16	TGTGCCAGCAGTCCCCCAGGGGTGCGGATGAACACTGAAGCTTTCTTT	CASSPPGVRMNTEAFF
TRBJ1-1	TRBV2	NA	NA	17	TGTGCCAGCATCTGCAGTGTCAACCGGCTGGCCAACACTGAAGCTTTCTTT	CASICSVNRLANTEAFF
TRBJ2-7	TRBV19	NA	TRBD1	15	TGTGCCACCGGACCTAGCCGGGACAGGGGCTACGAGCAGTACTTC	CATGPSRDRGYEQYF
TRBJ1-1	TRBV9	NA	NA	13	TGTGCCAGCAGCGTGTTGGGGGGCACTGAAGCTTTCTTT	CASSVLGGTEAFF
TRBJ1-4	TRBV10-3	few	TRBD1	14	TGTGCCATCAGGAAGGGACAGGGAGATGAAAAACTGTTTTTT	CAIRKGQGDEKLFF
TRBJ1-5	TRBV5-1	NA	NA	13	TGCGCCAGCAGTAGGGCCACCAATCAGCCCCAGCATTTT	CASSRATNQPQHF
TRBJ2-5	TRBV7-9	NA	NA	19	TGTGCCAGCAGCTTGCTCAAGGTCCTCGGGCTAGAACTCCAAGAGACCCAGTACTTC	CASSLLKVLGLELQETQYF
TRBJ2-7	TRBV19	NA	NA	14	TGTGCCAGTAGGAAGGCAGGGATGGGCTACGAGCAGTACTTC	CASRKAGMGYEQYF
TRBJ1-4	TRBV7-9	NA	NA	14	TGTGCCAGCAGCCCGAGGCAGGGGTTTGAAAAACTGTTTTTT	CASSPRQGFEKLFF
TRBJ2-6	TRBV19	NA	TRBD2	15	TGTGCCAGTATTGGGAGGGGCTCTGGGGCCAACGTCCTGACTTTC	CASIGRGSGANVLTF
TRBJ2-7	TRBV7-2	many	NA	14	TGTGCCAGCAGCTTAGAAACAGGGAGGAACGAGCAGTACTTC	CASSLETGRNEQYF